The 30 T cell receptor beta chains in this list originate from one sample, sequenced in a study of shared clonotypes between healthy human individuals. Data came from immunoSEQ multiplex PCR; TCRdb stores just in-frame clones and leaves some out. Counted here are roughly 700,000 clones, approximately 79% occurring once; the ten biggest clones make up over 1.5%. Specimen: memory CD4+ T cells sorted from blood. As for subset: CD45RA-negative fraction. These TCRs come from a woman in her twenties or thirties in good health.

This clone was seen many times. V gene TRBV25-1 combines with J gene TRBJ2-1; TRBD2 agrees at 9 bases. The CDR3 spans 15 residues. Germline V gives CDR1 MGHDK, CDR2 SYGVNS. V lost 1 base and J lost 9; bases outside the gene matches: 7. The CDR3 DNA sequence: TGTGCCAGCAGTGAATCGGTTAGCGGGAGTGGTGAGCAGTTCTTC. Translating gives CASSESVSGSGEQFF.

This clone was seen repeatedly, ten times or more. The V gene is TRBV18, the J gene TRBJ2-1; D possibly corresponds to TRBD1 (5 bases). Germline values: CDR1 KGHSH, CDR2 LQKENI. V was cut by 2 bases and J by 2 bases, with 13 bases left in between. CDR3 length equals 16 residues. DNA of the CDR3: TGTGCCAGCTCACCAAGACAGAGCACCACCTACAATGAGCAGTTCTTC. It specifies CASSPRQSTTYNEQFF.

In its sample, this clone was seen a few times. The V and J genes are TRBV18 and TRBJ2-7; 14 bases match TRBD2. The CDR3 is made up of 20 amino acids. Looked up from germline, CDR1 is KGHSH and CDR2 is LQKENI. V dropped 5 bases and J dropped 3; count of bases not matched to a gene: 18. The CDR3 bases are TGTGCCAGCTCATCCGGGACTAGCGGGAGTGGCTTATTTAGTGTCTACGAGCAGTACTTC. Protein product: CASSSGTSGSGLFSVYEQYF.

This chain joins TRBV6-5 and TRBJ2-3; D remains unclear. V shed 2 bases and J shed 2 bases, with 8 bases lying between them. Germline loops: CDR1 MNHEY, CDR2 SVGAGI. This CDR3 comprises 14 residues. The CDR3 DNA reads TGTGCCAGCAGTTACGATTACTTCACAGATACGCAGTATTTT. Amino acid sequence: CASSYDYFTDTQYF.

This clone has just one count. The J gene is TRBJ1-1, the V gene TRBV5-5, with 8 bases lining up with TRBD1. After removal of 4 bases from V and 1 base from J, the junction contained 3 bases not matched to a gene. CDR1 is SGHKS, CDR2 YYEKEE, per germline (reference sequence). The CDR3 length is 14 residues. CDR3 nucleotide sequence: TGTGCCAGCAGCAGAGGGACAGGGAACACTGAAGCTTTCTTT. This translates into CASSRGTGNTEAFF. The entire variable domain, with the rest obtained from reference TRBV5-5 and TRBJ1-1, is as follows: DAGVTQSPTHLIKTRGQQVTLRCSPISGHKSVSWYQQVLGQGPQFIFQYYEKEERGRGNFPDRFSARQFPNYSSELNVNALLLGDSALYLCASSRGTGNTEAFFGQGTRLTVV.

V gene TRBV9 combines with J gene TRBJ2-3, with TRBD2 as a possible D gene (6 bases). The CDR3 has 13 residues. Germline values: CDR1 SGDLS, CDR2 YYNGEE. V was cut by 0 bases and J by 10 bases, with 12 bases left in between. The CDR3 DNA follows: TGTGCCAGCAGCGTAGGAGGGGCTAGCGCGCAGTATTTT. This gives the protein CASSVGGASAQYF.

The chain is built from TRBV28 and TRBJ1-5; possibly TRBD1 for D (5 bases). Germline lookup yields CDR1 MDHEN and CDR2 SYDVKM. CDR3 size: 14 residues. Trimming removed 6 bases from V and 2 bases from J, with 11 bases in between. CDR3 coding DNA: TGTGCCAGCAGAATGGGGGGGGGCAATCAGCCCCAGCATTTT. Translated: CASRMGGGNQPQHF.

The V gene is TRBV16, the J gene TRBJ2-2; 10 nucleotides line up with TRBD2. CDR3 length: 15 amino acids. V was pared by 2 bases and J by 7 bases, with 4 bases of the junction left unmatched. Per the germline V gene, CDR1 is KGHSY and CDR2 is FQNENV. In DNA, the CDR3 is TGTGCCAGCAGCCAACTAGCGGGAGAGCTCGGGGAGCTGTTTTTT. It is translated as CASSQLAGELGELFF. The variable domain in full, completed from reference TRBV16 and TRBJ2-2, reads GEEVAQTPKHLVRGEGQKAKLYCAPIKGHSYVFWYQQVLKNEFKFLISFQNENVFDETGMPKERFSAKCLPNSPCSLEIQATKLEDSAVYFCASSQLAGELGELFFGEGSRLTVL.

With respect to this clone: The same CDR3 can be traced to other DNA sequences in this sample. V is TRBV28 and J is TRBJ1-2; D is unclear. The CDR3 is 11 amino acids. Germline loops: CDR1 MDHEN, CDR2 SYDVKM. With 4 bases removed from V and 5 bases from J, the gap between germline ends came to 5 bases. The CDR3 nucleotides are TGTGCCAGCAGTTCCTCATATGGCTACACCTTC. Its translation is CASSSSYGYTF.

This chain connects TRBV19 to TRBJ2-7, with 10 bases matching TRBD1. V lost 3 bases and J lost 2; bases outside the gene matches: 7. Germline V gene data show CDR1 as LNHDA and CDR2 as SQIVND (reference sequence). This CDR3 is built from 16 residues. CDR3 amino acids: CASSIGRDRGAYEQYF. CDR3 coding DNA: TGTGCCAGTAGTATCGGCCGGGACAGGGGAGCCTACGAGCAGTACTTC. The entire variable domain, with the rest obtained from reference TRBV19 and TRBJ2-7, is as follows: DGGITQSPKYLFRKEGQNVTLSCEQNLNHDAMYWYRQDPGQGLRLIYYSQIVNDFQKGDIAEGYSVSREKKESFPLTVTSAQKNPTAFYLCASSIGRDRGAYEQYFGPGTRLTVT.

The V gene is TRBV7-9, the J gene TRBJ1-2, with 8 nucleotides matching TRBD1. The ends lost 5 bases at V and 2 bases at J; junction bases unmatched: 7. This CDR3 is built from 15 residues. In germline, CDR1 is SEHNR, CDR2 FQNEAQ (reference sequence). The CDR3 spells CASSKRTGLNYGYTF. As DNA, the CDR3 is TGTGCCAGCAGCAAAAGGACAGGGCTAAACTATGGCTACACCTTC.

This clone showed up just once. This sequence joins TRBV6-1 and TRBJ2-2; tentative D call: TRBD2 (6 bases). This CDR3 region has 15 residues. V shed 4 bases and J shed 7 bases, with 16 bases lying between them. Looked up from germline, CDR1 is MNHNS and CDR2 is SASEGT. CDR3 in DNA: TGTGCCAGCAGTGCGGGACGGGGAGGTTACGGGGAGCTGTTTTTT. Translation gives CASSAGRGGYGELFF.

The genes are TRBV19 and TRBJ1-5; D gene uncertain. The germline CDR1 and CDR2 sequences are LNHDA and SQIVND (reference sequence). With 1 base removed from V and 0 bases from J, the gap between germline ends came to 7 bases. There are 15 residues in the CDR3. The CDR3 DNA is TGTGCCAGTAGTATAGTGCATAATAGCAATCAGCCCCAGCATTTT. This translates into CASSIVHNSNQPQHF.

This clone showed up just once. Other DNA variants within this sample encode the same CDR3. This chain connects TRBV6-1 to TRBJ1-1; TRBD1 is a possible D gene (6 bases). Germline V gene lookup returns CDR1 MNHNS and CDR2 SASEGT. The length of the CDR3 is 13 residues. V shed 6 bases and J shed 2 bases, with 10 bases lying between them. CDR3 protein: CASSGTLNTEAFF. Written as DNA, the CDR3 is TGTGCCAGCAGCGGGACACTTAACACTGAAGCTTTCTTT.

The chain carries TRBV2 and TRBJ2-7, with a possible D match to TRBD2 (5 bases). Germline V gives CDR1 SNHLY, CDR2 FYNNEI. V shed 4 bases and J shed 5 bases, with 15 bases lying between them. The CDR3 is 14 amino acids. The DNA of the CDR3 is TGTGCCAGCAGTGCCGTCGGAGGTTACCACGAGCAGTACTTC. Its translation is CASSAVGGYHEQYF.

In the case of this clone: A much more abundant neighbour one base away suggests this may be a read error. This sequence joins TRBV28 and TRBJ2-5; a possible D gene is TRBD1 (6 bases). The J call could be wrong; TRBJ2-7 is a better fit for the DNA end. CDR3 length: 14 amino acids. Germline CDR1 MDHEN, CDR2 SYDVKM. The CDR3 bases are TGTGCCAGCAGTTACGGACAGCGCTCCTACGAGCAGTACTTC. Its protein product is CASSYGQRSYEQYF.

This clone was recorded a few times. V gene TRBV25-1 combines with J gene TRBJ2-3, with 10 bases lining up with TRBD2. In germline, CDR1 is MGHDK, CDR2 SYGVNS. Trimming at V came to 3 bases and at J to 0 bases, leaving 9 bases not matched to a gene. The CDR3 runs to 18 residues. The CDR3 sequence is CASSEGRLAGVSTDTQYF. The DNA of the CDR3 is TGTGCCAGCAGTGAGGGTAGGCTAGCGGGAGTAAGCACAGATACGCAGTATTTT.

V usage is TRBV7-8 and J usage is TRBJ2-5; 9 positions agree with TRBD1. After removal of 3 bases from V and 5 bases from J, the junction contained 7 bases not matched to a gene. The CDR3 runs to 15 residues. Looked up from germline, CDR1 is SGHVS and CDR2 is FQNEAQ. The CDR3 protein is CASSLLTTGGETQYF. Written as DNA, the CDR3 is TGTGCCAGCAGCTTGTTAACGACAGGGGGTGAGACCCAGTACTTC.

The rearrangement links TRBV13 to TRBJ2-2; 9 bases fit TRBD2. The V gene end was trimmed by 7 bases and the J gene end by 5 bases; junction bases not matched to a gene: 17. CDR1 PRHDT and CDR2 FYEKMQ come from the germline V gene (reference sequence). This CDR3 comprises 18 residues. This CDR3 reads CASTERRREGLGTGELFF. In DNA form, the CDR3 reads TGTGCCAGCACCGAACGTCGGCGGGAGGGCCTGGGTACCGGGGAGCTGTTTTTT. Supplemented by reference TRBV13 and TRBJ2-2, the full variable domain reads AAGVIQSPRHLIKEKRETATLKCYPIPRHDTVYWYQQGPGQDPQFLISFYEKMQSDKGSIPDRFSAQQFSDYHSELNMSSLELGDSALYFCASTERRREGLGTGELFFGEGSRLTVL.

The chain couples TRBV28 to TRBJ2-1; the D is unclear. The germline CDR1 and CDR2 sequences are MDHEN and SYDVKM. V gave up 5 bases and J gave up 10 bases, with 12 bases separating them. The CDR3 covers 12 residues. CDR3 region: CASSRRAAEQFF. CDR3 sequence (DNA): TGTGCCAGCAGTCGCCGGGCAGCCGAGCAGTTCTTC.

This clone was detected a few times. This chain uses TRBV18 with TRBJ2-2; 8 positions agree with TRBD1. Germline assignment: CDR1 KGHSH and CDR2 LQKENI. The CDR3 has 15 amino acids. The junction had 5 bases not matched to a gene; V was cut back by 2 bases and J by 6 bases. The CDR3 bases are TGTGCCAGCTCACCATTCCAGGGGGCTGCCGGGGAGCTGTTTTTT. Protein product: CASSPFQGAAGELFF. The full variable domain, rest sourced from reference TRBV18 and TRBJ2-2, is NAGVMQNPRHLVRRRGQEARLRCSPMKGHSHVYWYRQLPEEGLKFMVYLQKENIIDESGMPKERFSAEFPKEGPSILRIQQVVRGDSAAYFCASSPFQGAAGELFFGEGSRLTVL.

This rearrangement joins TRBV29-1 to TRBJ2-5; perhaps D is TRBD1 or TRBD2 (5 bases each). Germline V gene data show CDR1 as SQVTM and CDR2 as ANQGSEA. Trimming stripped 6 bases from V and 5 bases from J, with 22 bases between. This CDR3 has 15 amino acids. The CDR3 sequence: CSVQQTRGPRETQYF. The CDR3 nucleotides read TGCAGCGTCCAACAAACTAGGGGCCCCAGGGAGACCCAGTACTTC. The full variable domain, with the rest looked up from reference TRBV29-1 and TRBJ2-5, is SAVISQKPSRDICQRGTSLTIQCQVDSQVTMMFWYRQQPGQSLTLIATANQGSEATYESGFVIDKFPISRPNLTFSTLTVSNMSPEDSSIYLCSVQQTRGPRETQYFGPGTRLLVL.

This clone was counted ten times or more. The V and J genes are TRBV5-1 and TRBJ1-5; no reliable D call. Looked up from germline, CDR1 is SGHRS and CDR2 is YFSETQ. The length of the CDR3 is 15 residues. Between the trimmed V and J ends, which lost 0 bases and 2 bases, there was a span of 9 bases. The DNA of the CDR3 is TGCGCCAGCAGCTTGGGGCTAAGTGGCAATCAGCCCCAGCATTTT. Translation gives CASSLGLSGNQPQHF. The complete variable domain, with remaining parts taken from reference TRBV5-1 and TRBJ1-5, reads KAGVTQTPRYLIKTRGQQVTLSCSPISGHRSVSWYQQTPGQGLQFLFEYFSETQRNKGNFPGRFSGRQFSNSRSEMNVSTLELGDSALYLCASSLGLSGNQPQHFGDGTRLSIL.

This clone showed up just once. The chain joins TRBV28 to TRBJ1-2, with a possible D match to TRBD1 (6 bases). Trimming stripped 10 bases from V and 8 bases from J, with 17 bases between. There are 12 residues in the CDR3. CDR1 MDHEN and CDR2 SYDVKM come from the germline V gene. CDR3 residues: CATYRQEVGYTF. The CDR3 DNA is TGTGCCACCTACCGACAGGAGGTCGGCTACACCTTC.

The chain recombines TRBV6-5 with TRBJ2-1; 9 bases align to TRBD2. The ends lost 1 base at V and 8 bases at J; junction bases unmatched: 9. Looked up from germline, CDR1 is MNHEY and CDR2 is SVGAGI. This CDR3 is 16 amino acids long. For the CDR3, the DNA is TGTGCCAGCAGTTACTTTCGCGGACTAGCGATAGATGAGCAGTTCTTC. Its protein is CASSYFRGLAIDEQFF.

The chain joins TRBV2 to TRBJ2-2, with TRBD1 identical over 8 bases. CDR3 length: 15 residues. V shed 6 bases, J shed 5 bases, and the junction held 8 bases outside the gene matches. From germline, CDR1 is SNHLY and CDR2 FYNNEI. The CDR3 spells CASRPGTGATGELFF. The CDR3 nucleotides read TGTGCCAGCAGGCCCGGGACAGGTGCAACCGGGGAGCTGTTTTTT. Looking up the rest from reference TRBV2 and TRBJ2-2 gives the full variable domain: EPEVTQTPSHQVTQMGQEVILRCVPISNHLYFYWYRQILGQKVEFLVSFYNNEISEKSEIFDDQFSVERPDGSNFTLKIRSTKLEDSAMYFCASRPGTGATGELFFGEGSRLTVL.

The rearrangement uses TRBV28 and TRBJ2-4, with D unclear. The germline V gene encodes CDR1 MDHEN and CDR2 SYDVKM. V was cut by 6 bases and J by 2 bases, with 11 bases left in between. The CDR3 is 14 amino acids. CDR3 region: CASSGSLPKNIQYF. The DNA for the CDR3 is TGTGCCAGCAGCGGTTCCCTACCCAAAAACATTCAGTACTTC.

This clone occurred a few times. The J gene is TRBJ2-7, the V gene TRBV6-5; TRBD1 aligns across 11 bases. Germline loops: CDR1 MNHEY, CDR2 SVGAGI. CDR3 size: 14 residues. The V segment lost 6 bases and the J segment 5 bases; nucleotides outside the gene matches: 6. DNA for the CDR3: TGTGCCAGCAGGATTGGACAGGGGGCCCACGAGCAGTACTTC. This codes for CASRIGQGAHEQYF.

V and J are TRBV15 and TRBJ2-7; D gene ambiguous. CDR3 length equals 14 residues. V dropped 3 bases and J dropped 0 bases, with 9 bases sitting between them. The germline gives CDR1 LNHNV, CDR2 YYDKDF (reference sequence). The CDR3 nucleotides read TGTGCCACCAGCAGCCCCGAGAGCTCCTACGAGCAGTACTTC. Its protein is CATSSPESSYEQYF.

The chain recombines TRBV4-1 with TRBJ2-6, with TRBD1 as a possible D gene (6 bases). The ends were cut back, 3 bases at V and 0 bases at J, with 15 bases in the middle. Germline V CDR1 and CDR2: MGHRA, YSYEKL. The CDR3 is 18 residues long. The CDR3: CASSQGAVPASGANVLTF. CDR3 DNA: TGCGCCAGCAGCCAGGGGGCCGTACCAGCCTCTGGGGCCAACGTCCTGACTTTC.